This record concerns one TCR beta chain sequence. TCRdb's table, derived via immunoSEQ multiplex PCR, lists solely in-frame clones and lacks some. The sample holds tens of thousands of clones, roughly 90% seen once. These data come from a study of T cell changes during pregnancy in multiple sclerosis. V was clipped by 7 bases and J by 1 base, with 13 bases between them. Germline loops: CDR1 MGHDK, CDR2 SYGVNS. This CDR3 comprises 14 residues. This material consisted of peripheral blood, taken in the first trimester of pregnancy. This sequence was found in a female donor in good health, enrolled as a control in a pregnancy study. The chain links TRBV25-1 to TRBJ1-1, with TRBD1 as a possible D gene (5 bases). CDR3 loop: CASNPGLRNTEAFF. The CDR3 coding sequence is TGTGCCAGCAACCCGGGACTAAGGAACACTGAAGCTTTCTTT.